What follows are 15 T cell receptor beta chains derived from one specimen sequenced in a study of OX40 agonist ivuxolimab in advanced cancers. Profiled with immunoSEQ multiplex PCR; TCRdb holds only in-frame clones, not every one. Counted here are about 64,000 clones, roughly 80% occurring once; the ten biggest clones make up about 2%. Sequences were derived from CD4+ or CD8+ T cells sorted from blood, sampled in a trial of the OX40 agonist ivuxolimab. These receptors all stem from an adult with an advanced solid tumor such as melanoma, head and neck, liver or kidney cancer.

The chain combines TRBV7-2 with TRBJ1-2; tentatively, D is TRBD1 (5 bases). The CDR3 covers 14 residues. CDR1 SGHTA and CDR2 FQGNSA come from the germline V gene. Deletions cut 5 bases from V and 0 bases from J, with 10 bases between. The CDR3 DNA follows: TGTGCCAGCAGCGGCCGGACACCTAACTATGGCTACACCTTC. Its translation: CASSGRTPNYGYTF.

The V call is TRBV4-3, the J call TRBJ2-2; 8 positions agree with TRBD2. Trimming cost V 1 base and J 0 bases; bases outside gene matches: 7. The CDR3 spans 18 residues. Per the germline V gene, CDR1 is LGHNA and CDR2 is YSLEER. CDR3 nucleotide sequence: TGCGCCAGCAGCCAAGGGGCAAGTAGCGGGGCGAACACCGGGGAGCTGTTTTTT. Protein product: CASSQGASSGANTGELFF.

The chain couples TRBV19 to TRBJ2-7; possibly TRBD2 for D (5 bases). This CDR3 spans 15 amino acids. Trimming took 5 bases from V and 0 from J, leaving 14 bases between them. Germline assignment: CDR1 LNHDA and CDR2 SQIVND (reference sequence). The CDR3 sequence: CASSGRTGSSYEQYF. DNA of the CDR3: TGTGCCAGTAGTGGGCGGACGGGAAGCTCCTACGAGCAGTACTTC. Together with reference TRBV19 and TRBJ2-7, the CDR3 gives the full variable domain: DGGITQSPKYLFRKEGQNVTLSCEQNLNHDAMYWYRQDPGQGLRLIYYSQIVNDFQKGDIAEGYSVSREKKESFPLTVTSAQKNPTAFYLCASSGRTGSSYEQYFGPGTRLTVT.

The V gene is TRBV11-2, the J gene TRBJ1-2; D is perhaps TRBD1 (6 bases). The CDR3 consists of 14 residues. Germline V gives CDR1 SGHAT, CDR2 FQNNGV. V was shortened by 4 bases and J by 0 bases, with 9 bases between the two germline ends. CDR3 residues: CASSWGQPNYGYTF. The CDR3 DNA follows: TGTGCCAGCAGCTGGGGACAACCTAACTATGGCTACACCTTC.

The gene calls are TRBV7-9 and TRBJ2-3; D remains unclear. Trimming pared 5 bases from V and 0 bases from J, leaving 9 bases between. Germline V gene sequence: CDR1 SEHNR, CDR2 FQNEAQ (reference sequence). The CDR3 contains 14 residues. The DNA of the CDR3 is TGTGCCAGCAGCCCATTGGGTAGCACAGATACGCAGTATTTT. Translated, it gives CASSPLGSTDTQYF.

CDR3 amino acids: CASSPRWGGETQYF. CDR3 nucleotide sequence: TGTGCCAGCAGCCCGCGGTGGGGGGGAGAGACCCAGTACTTC. This chain joins TRBV7-2 and TRBJ2-5, with 7 bases aligning to TRBD2. Germline V gene sequence: CDR1 SGHTA, CDR2 FQGNSA. The CDR3 contains 14 residues. After removal of 5 bases from V and 4 bases from J, the junction contained 7 bases not matched to a gene.

The CDR3 is CASSQFERGANYEQYF. The CDR3 coding sequence is TGCGCCAGCAGCCAGTTTGAGCGGGGGGCCAACTACGAGCAGTACTTC. The J gene is TRBJ2-7, the V gene TRBV4-1, with 9 bases identical to TRBD2. CDR1 MGHRA and CDR2 YSYEKL come from the germline V gene. The CDR3 length is 16 residues. The V and J ends lost 3 bases and 3 bases, in that order; junction bases with no gene match: 9.

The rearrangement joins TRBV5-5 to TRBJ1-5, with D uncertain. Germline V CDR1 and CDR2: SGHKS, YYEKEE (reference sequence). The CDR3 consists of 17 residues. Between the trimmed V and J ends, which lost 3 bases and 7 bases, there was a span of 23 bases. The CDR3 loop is CASSSVLLTVSGQPQHF. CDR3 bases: TGTGCCAGCAGCTCGGTGCTATTGACGGTTTCTGGCCAGCCCCAGCATTTT.

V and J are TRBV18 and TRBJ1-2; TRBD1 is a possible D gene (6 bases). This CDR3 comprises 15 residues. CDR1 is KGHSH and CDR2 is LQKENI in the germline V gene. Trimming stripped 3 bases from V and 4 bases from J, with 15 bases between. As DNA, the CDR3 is TGTGCCAGCTCACCCGGACAGATTTCCTCCTATGGCTACACCTTC. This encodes CASSPGQISSYGYTF.

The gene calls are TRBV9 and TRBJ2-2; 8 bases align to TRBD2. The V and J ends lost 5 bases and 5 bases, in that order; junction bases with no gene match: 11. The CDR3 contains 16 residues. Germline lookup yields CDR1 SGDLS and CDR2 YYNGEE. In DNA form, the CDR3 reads TGTGCCAGCAGAAAAGGGGGGTCTAGCGGGACCGGGGAGCTGTTTTTT. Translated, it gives CASRKGGSSGTGELFF.

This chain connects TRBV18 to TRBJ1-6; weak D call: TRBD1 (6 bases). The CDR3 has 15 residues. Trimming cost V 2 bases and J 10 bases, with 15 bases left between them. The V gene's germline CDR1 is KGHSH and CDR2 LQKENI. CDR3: CASSPEGGAGSPLHF. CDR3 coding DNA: TGTGCCAGCTCACCAGAGGGGGGGGCTGGGTCACCCCTCCACTTT. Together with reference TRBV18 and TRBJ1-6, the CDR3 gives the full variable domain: NAGVMQNPRHLVRRRGQEARLRCSPMKGHSHVYWYRQLPEEGLKFMVYLQKENIIDESGMPKERFSAEFPKEGPSILRIQQVVRGDSAAYFCASSPEGGAGSPLHFGNGTRLTVT.

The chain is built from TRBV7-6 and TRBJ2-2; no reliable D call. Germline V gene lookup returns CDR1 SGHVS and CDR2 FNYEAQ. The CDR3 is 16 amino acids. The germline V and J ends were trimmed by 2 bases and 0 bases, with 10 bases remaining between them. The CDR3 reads CASSLRLLTNTGELFF. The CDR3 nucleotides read TGTGCCAGCAGCTTAAGGCTCTTAACGAACACCGGGGAGCTGTTTTTT.

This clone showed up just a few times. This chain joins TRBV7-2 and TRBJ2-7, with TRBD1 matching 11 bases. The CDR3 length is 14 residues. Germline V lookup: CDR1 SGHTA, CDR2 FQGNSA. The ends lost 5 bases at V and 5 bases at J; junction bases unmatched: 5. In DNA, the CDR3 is TGTGCCAGCAGCCCGGACAGGGGGCTTGACGAGCAGTACTTC. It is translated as CASSPDRGLDEQYF.

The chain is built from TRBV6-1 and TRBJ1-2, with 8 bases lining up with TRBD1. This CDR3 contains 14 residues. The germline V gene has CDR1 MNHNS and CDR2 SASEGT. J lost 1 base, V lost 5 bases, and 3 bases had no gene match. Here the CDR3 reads CASSTGGSNYGYTF. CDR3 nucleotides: TGTGCCAGCAGTACAGGGGGAAGTAACTATGGCTACACCTTC.

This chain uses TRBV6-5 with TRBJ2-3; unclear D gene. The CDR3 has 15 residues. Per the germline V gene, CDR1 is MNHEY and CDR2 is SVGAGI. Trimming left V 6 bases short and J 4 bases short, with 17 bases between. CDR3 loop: CASRRISWTPDTQYF. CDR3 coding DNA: TGTGCCAGCAGACGCATTAGTTGGACGCCAGATACGCAGTATTTT.